A selection of T cell receptor beta chains follows, all from one sample in a study of T-cell memory formation after mild COVID-19. TCRdb analysed the 5' RACE reads with MiXCR anew, one entry per CDR3 protein. The sample lists about 110,000 distinct CDR3 sequences; roughly a sixth were seen once. The sequencing input was PBMCs or a T cell subset sorted from them (not recorded which). Receptors were obtained from a man younger than 35 who had mild COVID-19 (a few samples of this study predate the infection). Cell type and time point are not known. The CDR3 runs from the conserved cysteine through the conserved F or W. D genes are given only for firm matches. Size tells how often a clone was seen (once, few, many) or the class of an expanded clone, and some rows leave it out.

>.|.|TRBJ1-5|TRBV6-1
CASSEATTTRAQPQHF
TGTGCCAGCAGTGAAGCTACTACGACACGGGCTCAGCCCCAGCATTTT
>.|TRBD2|TRBJ2-3|TRBV4-3
CASSQDGGGRWSTDTQYF
TGCGCCAGCAGCCAGGATGGCGGGGGAAGATGGAGCACAGATACGCAGTATTTT
>.|TRBD1|TRBJ2-7|TRBV12-3/TRBV12-4
CASSFLGQGAEQYF
TGTGCCAGCAGTTTTCTTGGGCAGGGGGCCGAGCAGTACTTC
>.|.|TRBJ1-1|TRBV29-1
CSTLFGADKAFF
TGCAGCACCCTCTTTGGAGCTGACAAAGCTTTCTTT
>.|TRBD1|TRBJ1-2|TRBV28
CASTQGGVGYTF
TGTGCCAGCACTCAGGGGGGCGTAGGCTACACCTTC
>.|TRBD1|TRBJ1-2|TRBV5-1
CASSSGQGPGYTF
TGCGCCAGCAGCTCGGGACAGGGGCCGGGCTACACCTTC
>many|TRBD1|TRBJ2-1|TRBV7-2
CASSDLGTGYYNEQFF
TGTGCCAGCAGCGACCTAGGGACAGGGTACTACAATGAGCAGTTCTTC
>.|.|TRBJ1-2|TRBV7-9
CASSLGQGFDYGYTF
TGTGCCAGCAGCTTAGGTCAGGGATTCGACTATGGCTACACCTTC
>.|.|TRBJ1-1|TRBV27
CASSLLSPGSEAFF
TGTGCCAGCAGTTTATTGTCCCCCGGGAGTGAAGCTTTCTTT
>.|.|TRBJ1-1|TRBV7-2
CASRRGAFF
TGTGCCAGCCGCCGAGGAGCTTTCTTT
>many|.|TRBJ2-5|TRBV12-5
CASGSTGETQYF
TGTGCTAGTGGATCGACAGGAGAGACCCAGTACTTC
>.|TRBD1|TRBJ2-2|TRBV5-1
CASMRDREDTGELFF
TGCGCCAGCATGCGGGACAGGGAGGACACCGGGGAGCTGTTTTTT
>many|.|TRBJ1-5|TRBV2
CASSDIGGDQPQHF
TGTGCCAGCAGTGACATAGGAGGAGATCAGCCCCAGCATTTT
>.|.|TRBJ1-3|TRBV7-8
CASSLTGNTIYF
TGTGCCAGCAGCCTGACAGGAAACACCATATATTTT
>few|TRBD2|TRBJ2-7|TRBV18
CASSPGGTYEQYF
TGTGCCAGCTCACCGGGAGGGACCTACGAGCAGTACTTC
>few|.|TRBJ2-5|TRBV25-1
CASSEFVGEETQYF
TGTGCCAGCAGTGAATTCGTGGGTGAAGAGACCCAGTACTTC
>many|.|TRBJ1-1|TRBV12-3/TRBV12-4
CASSLQVNTEAFF
TGTGCCAGCAGTTTACAGGTGAACACTGAAGCTTTCTTT
>.|.|TRBJ1-6|TRBV6-5
CASSKYGVGRSSYNSPLHF
TGTGCCAGCAGTAAATATGGTGTCGGGAGAAGCTCCTATAATTCACCCCTCCACTTT
>.|TRBD1|TRBJ1-1|TRBV20-1
CSARGPDRGDTEAFF
TGCAGTGCTAGAGGGCCGGACAGGGGGGACACTGAAGCTTTCTTT
>.|TRBD2|TRBJ2-1|TRBV7-2
CASSFSGGTDEQFF
TGTGCCAGCAGCTTTAGCGGGGGGACGGATGAGCAGTTCTTC
>many|.|TRBJ1-1|TRBV12-3/TRBV12-4
CATSGNTEAFF
TGTGCCACTTCCGGGAACACTGAAGCTTTCTTT
>few|.|TRBJ1-6|TRBV3-1
CASSQDPGTGSSYNSPLHF
TGTGCCAGCAGCCAAGACCCCGGAACAGGGAGCTCCTATAATTCACCCCTCCACTTT
>.|.|TRBJ2-1|TRBV6-5
CASSRGGREQFF
TGTGCCAGCAGTAGGGGGGGCCGCGAGCAGTTCTTC
>few|.|TRBJ2-5|TRBV20-1
CSAVQEAQYF
TGCAGTGCGGTGCAAGAGGCCCAGTACTTC
>many|.|TRBJ1-5|TRBV28
CASSFAGQPQHF
TGTGCCAGCAGTTTCGCAGGTCAGCCCCAGCATTTT
>few|.|TRBJ1-1|TRBV20-1
CSARVTTEAFF
TGCAGTGCTCGAGTGACCACTGAAGCTTTCTTT
>.|TRBD1|TRBJ1-1|TRBV5-1
CASSTDRGNTEAFF
TGCGCCAGCAGCACCGACAGGGGAAACACTGAAGCTTTCTTT
>few|.|TRBJ1-1|TRBV10-3
CAISERTANTEAFF
TGTGCCATCAGTGAGAGGACAGCTAACACTGAAGCTTTCTTT
>few|.|TRBJ1-1|TRBV4-3
CASSQGLQGNTEAFF
TGCGCCAGCAGCCAAGGGTTACAGGGGAACACTGAAGCTTTCTTT
>few|TRBD1|TRBJ2-5|TRBV24-1
CATSSNRGETQYF
TGTGCCACCAGCTCAAACAGGGGGGAGACCCAGTACTTC
>.|TRBD1|TRBJ1-1|TRBV10-3
CAITRQGRGTEAFF
TGTGCCATCACCCGACAGGGGCGCGGGACTGAAGCTTTCTTT
>few|.|TRBJ1-1|TRBV7-2
CASSGGMNTEAFF
TGTGCCAGCAGCGGAGGTATGAACACTGAAGCTTTCTTT
>.|.|TRBJ1-1|TRBV20-1
CSASFYVRGTEAFF
TGCAGTGCTAGTTTCTATGTAAGGGGGACTGAAGCTTTCTTT
>.|.|TRBJ1-1|TRBV7-9
CASSLGGAVDLNTEAFF
TGTGCCAGCAGCTTAGGAGGCGCTGTGGACTTGAACACTGAAGCTTTCTTT
>few|.|TRBJ1-1|TRBV12-3/TRBV12-4
CASTLQGNTEAFF
TGTGCCAGCACCCTTCAGGGGAACACTGAAGCTTTCTTT
>few|TRBD1|TRBJ2-4|TRBV7-9
CASSPDRVIQYF
TGTGCCAGCAGCCCCGACAGGGTCATTCAGTACTTC
>few|.|TRBJ1-1|TRBV24-1
CATSVGGEGRNTEAFF
TGTGCCACCAGTGTCGGAGGGGAGGGTCGGAACACTGAAGCTTTCTTT
>few|.|TRBJ2-5|TRBV20-1
CSADPGRTETQYF
TGCAGTGCAGACCCGGGCAGGACGGAGACCCAGTACTTC
>few|.|TRBJ2-5|TRBV5-1
CASSARDTQETQYF
TGCGCCAGCAGCGCCCGGGACACACAAGAGACCCAGTACTTC
>few|TRBD2|TRBJ2-5|TRBV28
CASSSTGLARETQYF
TGTGCCAGCAGTTCAACCGGACTAGCCCGGGAGACCCAGTACTTC
>.|.|TRBJ2-7|TRBV5-1
CASSLGAGLPYEQYF
TGCGCCAGCAGCTTGGGTGCAGGCCTACCCTACGAGCAGTACTTC
>many|TRBD2|TRBJ2-1|TRBV7-2
CASSPRLTSGGNNEQFF
TGTGCCAGCAGCCCCAGGCTCACTAGCGGGGGGAACAATGAGCAGTTCTTC
>.|.|TRBJ1-5|TRBV5-1
CASSLEGFSHQPQHF
TGCGCCAGCAGCTTGGAGGGTTTTAGTCATCAGCCCCAGCATTTT
>few|.|TRBJ2-1|TRBV6-6
CASRPGGNSGGQFF
TGTGCCAGCAGGCCTGGAGGCAATAGTGGGGGGCAGTTCTTC
>few|TRBD2|TRBJ2-3|TRBV11-2
CASSFLAGGADTQYF
TGTGCCAGCAGCTTTTTAGCGGGGGGGGCAGATACGCAGTATTTT
>few|TRBD2|TRBJ2-5|TRBV3-1
CASRDEAGGTQYF
TGTGCCAGCAGGGATGAGGCGGGGGGGACCCAGTACTTC
>.|TRBD1|TRBJ1-6|TRBV27
CASSFWAGGHSPLHF
TGTGCCAGCAGTTTCTGGGCAGGGGGGCATTCACCCCTCCACTTT
>many|.|TRBJ2-7|TRBV7-2
CASSLNQRDVEYF
TGTGCCAGCAGCTTAAATCAAAGGGATGTGGAGTACTTC
>.|.|TRBJ2-6|TRBV18
CASSPRPGRDSGANVLTF
TGTGCCAGCTCACCCCGACCCGGACGGGACTCTGGGGCCAACGTCCTGACTTTC
>.|.|TRBJ1-2|TRBV5-1
CASSHRDRDYGYTF
TGCGCCAGCAGTCACCGGGACCGCGACTATGGCTACACCTTC
>.|.|TRBJ1-1|TRBV3-1
CASSQSSGSNEAFF
TGTGCCAGCAGCCAATCATCAGGTAGCAATGAAGCTTTCTTT
>.|.|TRBJ2-5|TRBV20-1
CSASPPGGRYQETQYF
TGCAGTGCTAGCCCTCCGGGGGGCAGGTACCAAGAGACCCAGTACTTC
>few|TRBD1|TRBJ1-6|TRBV29-1
CSVGRDRDSPLHF
TGCAGCGTGGGCCGGGACAGGGATTCACCCCTCCACTTT
>.|.|TRBJ1-1|TRBV6-5
CASSIGGTEAFF
TGTGCCAGCAGTATCGGGGGCACTGAAGCTTTCTTT